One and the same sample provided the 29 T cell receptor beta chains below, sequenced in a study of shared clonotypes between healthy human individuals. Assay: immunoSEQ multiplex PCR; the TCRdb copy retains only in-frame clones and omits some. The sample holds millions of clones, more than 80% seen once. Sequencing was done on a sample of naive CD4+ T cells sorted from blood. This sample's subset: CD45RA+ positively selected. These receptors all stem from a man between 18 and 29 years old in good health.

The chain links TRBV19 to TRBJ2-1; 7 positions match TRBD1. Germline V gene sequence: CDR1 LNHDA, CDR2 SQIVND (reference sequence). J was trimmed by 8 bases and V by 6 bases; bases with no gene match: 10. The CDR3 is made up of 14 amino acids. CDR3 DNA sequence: TGTGCCAGTAGGACGCGGCAGGGGGTCGATGAGCAGTTCTTC. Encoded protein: CASRTRQGVDEQFF. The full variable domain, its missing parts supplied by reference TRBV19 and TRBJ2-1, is DGGITQSPKYLFRKEGQNVTLSCEQNLNHDAMYWYRQDPGQGLRLIYYSQIVNDFQKGDIAEGYSVSREKKESFPLTVTSAQKNPTAFYLCASRTRQGVDEQFFGPGTRLTVL.

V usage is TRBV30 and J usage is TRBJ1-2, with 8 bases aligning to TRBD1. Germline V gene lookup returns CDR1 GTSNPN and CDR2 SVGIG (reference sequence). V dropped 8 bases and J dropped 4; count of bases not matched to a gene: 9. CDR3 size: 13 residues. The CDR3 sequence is CASTQGGSYGYTF. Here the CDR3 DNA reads TGTGCCAGTACACAGGGGGGTAGCTATGGCTACACCTTC.

The CDR3 sequence: CASSPRAGNNYGYTF. The CDR3 DNA is TGTGCCAGCAGCCCCCGGGCAGGGAATAACTATGGCTACACCTTC. This rearrangement joins TRBV9 to TRBJ1-2; possible D gene TRBD1, 5 bases. This CDR3 spans 15 amino acids. The germline V and J ends were trimmed by 4 bases and 1 base, with 14 bases remaining between them. Germline V gene sequence: CDR1 SGDLS, CDR2 YYNGEE.

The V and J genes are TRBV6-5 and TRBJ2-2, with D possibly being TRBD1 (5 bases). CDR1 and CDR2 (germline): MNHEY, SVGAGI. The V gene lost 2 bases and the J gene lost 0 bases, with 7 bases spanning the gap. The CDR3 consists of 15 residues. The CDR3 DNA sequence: TGTGCCAGCAGTTACGGGGCCTCGAACACCGGGGAGCTGTTTTTT. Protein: CASSYGASNTGELFF.

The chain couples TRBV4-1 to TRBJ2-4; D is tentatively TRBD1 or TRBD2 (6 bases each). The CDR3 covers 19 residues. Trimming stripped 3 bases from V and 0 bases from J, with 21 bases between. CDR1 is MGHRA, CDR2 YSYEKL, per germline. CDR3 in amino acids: CASSHFQRGERLAKNIQYF. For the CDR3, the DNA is TGCGCCAGCAGCCATTTCCAAAGGGGGGAGAGACTAGCCAAAAACATTCAGTACTTC.

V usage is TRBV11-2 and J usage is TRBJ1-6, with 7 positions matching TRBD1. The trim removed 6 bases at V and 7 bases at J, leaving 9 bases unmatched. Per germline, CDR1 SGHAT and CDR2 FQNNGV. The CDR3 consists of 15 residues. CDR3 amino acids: CASSHRGSLNSPLHF. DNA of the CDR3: TGTGCCAGCAGTCACAGGGGATCCTTGAATTCACCCCTCCACTTT.

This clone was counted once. CDR3 sequence (DNA): TGCAGCGTTGAATCGCGTCGGCAGTACTTATATGGCTACACCTTC. Translated: CSVESRRQYLYGYTF. The J gene is TRBJ1-2, the V gene TRBV29-1; D is undetermined. The V end was cut by 2 bases, the J end by 5 bases, with 18 bases between. Per germline, CDR1 SQVTM and CDR2 ANQGSEA. This CDR3 spans 15 amino acids. Looking up the rest from reference TRBV29-1 and TRBJ1-2 gives the full variable domain: SAVISQKPSRDICQRGTSLTIQCQVDSQVTMMFWYRQQPGQSLTLIATANQGSEATYESGFVIDKFPISRPNLTFSTLTVSNMSPEDSSIYLCSVESRRQYLYGYTFGSGTRLTVV.

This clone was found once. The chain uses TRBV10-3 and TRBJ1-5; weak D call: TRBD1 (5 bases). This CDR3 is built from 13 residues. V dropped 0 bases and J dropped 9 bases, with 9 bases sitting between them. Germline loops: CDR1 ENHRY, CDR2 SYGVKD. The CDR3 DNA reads TGTGCCATCAGTGAGTCGGGACTCTTGCCCCAGCATTTT. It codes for CAISESGLLPQHF.

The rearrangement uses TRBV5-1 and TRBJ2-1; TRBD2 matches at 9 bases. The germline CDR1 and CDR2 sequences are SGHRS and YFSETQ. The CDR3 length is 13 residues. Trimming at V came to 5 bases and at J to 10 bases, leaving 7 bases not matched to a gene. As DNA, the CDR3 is TGCGCCAGCAGATCAGCCGGGACTAGCGAGCAGTTCTTC. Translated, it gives CASRSAGTSEQFF.

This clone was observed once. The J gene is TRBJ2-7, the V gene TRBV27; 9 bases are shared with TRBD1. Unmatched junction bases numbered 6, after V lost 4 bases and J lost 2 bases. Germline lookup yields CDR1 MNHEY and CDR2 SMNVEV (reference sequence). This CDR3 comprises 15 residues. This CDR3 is CASSSTGGSAYEQYF. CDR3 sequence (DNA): TGTGCCAGCAGTTCAACAGGGGGCTCGGCCTACGAGCAGTACTTC.

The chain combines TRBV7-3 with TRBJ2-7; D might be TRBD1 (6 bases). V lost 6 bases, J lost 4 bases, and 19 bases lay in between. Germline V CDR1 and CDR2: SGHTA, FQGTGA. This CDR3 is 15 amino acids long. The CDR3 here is CASRKRTVWNYEQYF. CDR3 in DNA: TGTGCCAGCAGAAAAAGGACAGTATGGAATTACGAGCAGTACTTC.

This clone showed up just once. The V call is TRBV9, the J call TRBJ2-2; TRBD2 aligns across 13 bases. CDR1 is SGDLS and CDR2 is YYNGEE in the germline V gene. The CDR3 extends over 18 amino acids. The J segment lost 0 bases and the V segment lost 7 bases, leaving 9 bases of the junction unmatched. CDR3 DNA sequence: TGTGCCAGCCATACGGGACTAGCGGGGTTATCGAACACCGGGGAGCTGTTTTTT. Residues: CASHTGLAGLSNTGELFF.

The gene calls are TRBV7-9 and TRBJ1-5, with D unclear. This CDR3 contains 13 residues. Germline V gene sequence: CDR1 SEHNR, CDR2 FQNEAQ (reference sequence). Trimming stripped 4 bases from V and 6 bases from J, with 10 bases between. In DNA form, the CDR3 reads TGTGCCAGCAGCTCTGCTTTGACTCAGCCCCAGCATTTT. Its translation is CASSSALTQPQHF.

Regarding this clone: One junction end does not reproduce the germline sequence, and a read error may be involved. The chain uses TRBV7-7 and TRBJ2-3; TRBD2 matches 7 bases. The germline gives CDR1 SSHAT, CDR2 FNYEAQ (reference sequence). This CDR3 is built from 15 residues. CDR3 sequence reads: CASSLRASGPDTQYF. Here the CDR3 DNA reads TGTGCTAGCAGCTTAAGGGCTAGCGGTCCAGATACGCAGTATTTT.

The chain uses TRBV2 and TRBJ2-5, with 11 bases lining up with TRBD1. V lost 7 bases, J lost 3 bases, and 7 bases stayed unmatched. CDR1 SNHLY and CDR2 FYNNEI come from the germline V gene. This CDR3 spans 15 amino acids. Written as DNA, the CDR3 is TGTGCCAGCAAAAACCGGGACAGGGGGAAAGAGACCCAGTACTTC. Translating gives CASKNRDRGKETQYF.

CDR3 amino acids: CASGSTGGQPQHF. DNA for the CDR3: TGCGCCAGCGGCTCAACCGGTGGCCAGCCCCAGCATTTT. V is TRBV10-1 and J is TRBJ1-5; no firm D call. V lost 8 bases to trimming and J lost 7 bases, with 15 bases between them. Germline CDR1 reads WNHNN; CDR2 reads SYGVQD (reference sequence). The CDR3 runs to 13 residues.

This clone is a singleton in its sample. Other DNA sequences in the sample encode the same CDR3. The CDR3 spells CASSYPTDGQPQHF. Here the CDR3 DNA reads TGTGCCAGCAGCTACCCTACAGATGGCCAGCCCCAGCATTTT. V usage is TRBV6-6 and J usage is TRBJ1-5; D is uncertain. This CDR3 is 14 amino acids long. Germline V gives CDR1 MNHNY, CDR2 SVGAGI (reference sequence). Deletions cut 6 bases from V and 7 bases from J, with 16 bases between.

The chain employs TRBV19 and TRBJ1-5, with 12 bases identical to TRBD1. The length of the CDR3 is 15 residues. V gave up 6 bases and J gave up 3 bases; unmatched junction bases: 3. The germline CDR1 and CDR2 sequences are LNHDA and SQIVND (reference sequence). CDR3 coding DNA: TGTGCCAGTAGGGGACAGGGGGCGGCCAATCAGCCCCAGCATTTT. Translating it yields CASRGQGAANQPQHF.

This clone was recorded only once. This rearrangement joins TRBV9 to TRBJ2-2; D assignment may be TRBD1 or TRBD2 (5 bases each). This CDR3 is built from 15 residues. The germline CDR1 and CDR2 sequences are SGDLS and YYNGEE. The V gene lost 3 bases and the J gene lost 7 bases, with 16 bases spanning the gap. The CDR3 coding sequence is TGTGCCAGCAGCGCCCTTGTGGGGGTTGACGGGGAGCTGTTTTTT. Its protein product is CASSALVGVDGELFF.

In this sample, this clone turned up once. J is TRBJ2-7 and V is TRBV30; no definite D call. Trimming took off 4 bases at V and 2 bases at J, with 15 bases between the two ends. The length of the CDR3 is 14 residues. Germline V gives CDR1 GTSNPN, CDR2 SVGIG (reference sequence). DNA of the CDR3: TGTGCCTGGAAGCCCCAGCGATCCACCTACGAGCAGTACTTC. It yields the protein CAWKPQRSTYEQYF. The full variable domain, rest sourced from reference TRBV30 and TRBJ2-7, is SQTIHQWPATLVQPVGSPLSLECTVEGTSNPNLYWYRQAAGRGLQLLFYSVGIGQISSEVPQNLSASRPQDRQFILSSKKLLLSDSGFYLCAWKPQRSTYEQYFGPGTRLTVT.

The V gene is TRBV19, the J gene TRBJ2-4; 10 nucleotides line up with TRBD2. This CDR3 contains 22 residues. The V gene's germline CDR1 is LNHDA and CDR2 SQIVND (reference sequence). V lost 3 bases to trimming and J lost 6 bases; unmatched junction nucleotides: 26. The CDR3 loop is CASSIGAVLTSGSSGRLNIQYF. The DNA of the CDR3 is TGTGCCAGTAGTATCGGTGCCGTGCTGACTAGCGGGTCATCCGGCCGGTTAAACATTCAGTACTTC.

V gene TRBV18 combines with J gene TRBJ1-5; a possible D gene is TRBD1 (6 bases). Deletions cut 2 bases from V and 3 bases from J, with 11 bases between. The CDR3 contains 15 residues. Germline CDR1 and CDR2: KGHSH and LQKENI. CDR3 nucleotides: TGTGCCAGCTCACCAAGCGGGGGCGTCAATCAGCCCCAGCATTTT. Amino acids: CASSPSGGVNQPQHF.

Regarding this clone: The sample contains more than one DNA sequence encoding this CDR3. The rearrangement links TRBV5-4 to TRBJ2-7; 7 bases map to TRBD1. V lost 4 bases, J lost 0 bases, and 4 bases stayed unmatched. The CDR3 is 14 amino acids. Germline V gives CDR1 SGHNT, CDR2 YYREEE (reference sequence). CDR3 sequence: CASSPDRSSYEQYF. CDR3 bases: TGTGCCAGCAGCCCGGACAGGTCCTCCTACGAGCAGTACTTC.

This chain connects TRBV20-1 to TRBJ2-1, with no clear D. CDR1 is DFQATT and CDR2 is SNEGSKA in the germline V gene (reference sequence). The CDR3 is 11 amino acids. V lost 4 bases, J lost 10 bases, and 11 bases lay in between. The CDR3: CSATGMGEQFF. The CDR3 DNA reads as TGCAGTGCTACAGGTATGGGCGAGCAGTTCTTC.

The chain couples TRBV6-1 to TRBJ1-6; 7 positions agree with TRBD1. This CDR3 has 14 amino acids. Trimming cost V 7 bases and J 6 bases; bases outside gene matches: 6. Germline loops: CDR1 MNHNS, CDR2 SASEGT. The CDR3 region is CASNLQGTNSPLHF. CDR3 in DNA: TGTGCCAGCAACTTACAGGGGACTAATTCACCCCTCCACTTT.

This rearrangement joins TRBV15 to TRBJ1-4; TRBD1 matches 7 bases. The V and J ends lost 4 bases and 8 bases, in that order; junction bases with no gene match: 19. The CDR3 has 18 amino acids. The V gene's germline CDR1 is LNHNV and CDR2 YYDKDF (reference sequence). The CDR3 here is CATSTPLGQGVGLEKLFF. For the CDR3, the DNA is TGTGCCACCAGCACCCCACTGGGGCAGGGGGTGGGATTGGAAAAACTGTTTTTT.

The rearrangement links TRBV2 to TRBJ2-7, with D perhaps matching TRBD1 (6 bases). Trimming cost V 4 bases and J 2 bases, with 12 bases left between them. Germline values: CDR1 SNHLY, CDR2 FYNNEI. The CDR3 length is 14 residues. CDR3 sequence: CASSGQTGAYEQYF. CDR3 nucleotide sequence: TGTGCCAGCAGTGGTCAGACAGGAGCCTACGAGCAGTACTTC.

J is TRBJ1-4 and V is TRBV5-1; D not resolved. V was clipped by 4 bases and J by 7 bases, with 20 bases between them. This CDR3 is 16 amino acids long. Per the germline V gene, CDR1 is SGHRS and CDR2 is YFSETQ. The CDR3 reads CASSIGRADAIEKLFF. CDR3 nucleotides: TGCGCCAGCAGCATCGGACGGGCAGACGCTATTGAAAAACTGTTTTTT.

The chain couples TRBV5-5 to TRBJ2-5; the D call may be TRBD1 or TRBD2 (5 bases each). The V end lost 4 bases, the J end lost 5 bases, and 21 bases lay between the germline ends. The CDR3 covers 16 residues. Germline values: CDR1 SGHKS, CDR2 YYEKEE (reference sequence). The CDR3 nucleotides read TGTGCCAGCAGCCGGAGAGGGACGGTGTTTTCGGAGACCCAGTACTTC. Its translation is CASSRRGTVFSETQYF. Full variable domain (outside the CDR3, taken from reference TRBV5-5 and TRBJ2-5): DAGVTQSPTHLIKTRGQQVTLRCSPISGHKSVSWYQQVLGQGPQFIFQYYEKEERGRGNFPDRFSARQFPNYSSELNVNALLLGDSALYLCASSRRGTVFSETQYFGPGTRLLVL.